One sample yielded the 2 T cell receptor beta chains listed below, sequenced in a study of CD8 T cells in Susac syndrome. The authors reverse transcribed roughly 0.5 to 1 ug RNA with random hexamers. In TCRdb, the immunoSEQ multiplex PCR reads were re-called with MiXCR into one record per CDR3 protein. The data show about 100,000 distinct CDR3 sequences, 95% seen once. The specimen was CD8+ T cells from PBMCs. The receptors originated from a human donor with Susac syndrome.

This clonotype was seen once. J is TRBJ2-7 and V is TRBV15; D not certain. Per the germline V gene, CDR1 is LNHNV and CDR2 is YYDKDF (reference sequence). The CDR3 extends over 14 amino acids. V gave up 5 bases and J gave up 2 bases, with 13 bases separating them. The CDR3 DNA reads TGTGCCACCAGCGGGCTACCACGGACCTACGAGCAGTACTTC. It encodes CATSGLPRTYEQYF.

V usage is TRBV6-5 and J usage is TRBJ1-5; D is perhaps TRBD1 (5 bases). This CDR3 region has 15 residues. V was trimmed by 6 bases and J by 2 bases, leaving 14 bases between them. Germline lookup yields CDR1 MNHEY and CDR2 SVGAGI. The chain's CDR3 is CASSPGGEGNQPQHF. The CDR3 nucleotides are TGTGCCAGCAGCCCGGGAGGGGAGGGCAATCAGCCCCAGCATTTT.